This TCR beta chain was identified during a study of HIV-infected children after antiretroviral therapy interruption (dated by TCRdb to about 2019). Background on the whole study: The study included eight children, four on planned treatment interruption and four on continuous treatment, and all eight had a CD4+ count above 500 and a viral load below 50 copies/ml. Median age was roughly 10 years in the interruption group and about 8 years in the continuous treatment group. Most participating children had recorded exposure to EBV and CMV. In the interruption arm, samples were obtained at week 0, week 12, end of interruption (week 24 or 48), and about 3 years after study end. In the continuous-treatment arm, samples from corresponding weeks 0, 48 and 150 were analyzed. Alongside measurements of thymic output, TCR repertoires of children on planned treatment interruption were compared with TCR repertoires of children on continuous antiretroviral treatment. Broad study findings and their caveats: The small number of patients is a limitation, and caution is needed when interpreting the data. Sorted CD45RA+ naive cells might include minor non-naive CD45RA+ populations such as EMRA or stem memory cells. The naive CD4+ Gini coefficient rose by the end of treatment interruption, suggesting clonal expansion, and returned to baseline by 3 years. In naive CD4+ repertoires of PTI patients, CDR3 sharing between time points fell after interruption began; many sequences were shared between end of interruption and 3 years later.

This clonotype was observed at least ten times. Its antigen remains undetermined. Base-call qualities are not available, and no considerably larger clone is one nucleotide away. The receptor library was made with 3' RACE. To correct PCR amplification bias, TCR libraries were generated from RNA with a 3' RACE protocol that used unique molecular identifiers. Amplicon libraries were pooled in groups of up to roughly 12 and sequenced on an Illumina MiSeq using v2 2x250 paired-end chemistry. The authors' analysis ran thus. Decombinator was used to process the reads, assigning V and J genes and CDR3 and applying barcode-based correction of errors and PCR bias. Repertoires were subsampled to equal depth before Gini coefficients were calculated with the R ineq package. Three approaches were used to assess CDR3 similarity: GLIPH, Hamming distance and a shared triplet metric. TCRdb applied fastp at Q25 and MiXCR to the public reads, then kept only in-frame beta chains. CDR3 protein duplicates are merged, each entry listing the most common genes and DNA. The V and J calls follow TCRdb's processing rather than the paper's. This sample holds more than 75,000 distinct CDR3 sequences; less than 7% were observed only once. In total, the top ten clones hold roughly 1% of the sample.

This specimen's treatment or condition label, per the study, means: PENTA 11 planned treatment interruption arm or continuous ART arm. The participants were children from the United Kingdom between 2 and 15 years old who had been on ART with at least three drugs for 24 weeks or longer. Cryopreserved PBMCs with at least 5 million viable cells were required; four candidate patients were excluded for low viable PBMC yield. Using a FACSAria III cell sorter, naive CD4+ CD45RA+ CD45RO- T cells were FACS-sorted out of thawed PBMCs. Sorted cells were fixed, and RNA was extracted using the RNeasy FFPE kit followed by the RNeasy Micro kit. The germline V end is reduced by 5 bases and the J end by 4 bases; junction bases left unmatched: 5. Its CDR3 holds 13 amino acids, cysteine through phenylalanine. Solely the CDR3 DNA is kept, with 39 bases framed from the first base. CDR1 and CDR2 were assigned from the germline V gene (reference sequence) as DFQATT and SNEGSKA.

The sample was CD45RA+ CD4+ T cells from PBMCs, pooled from several time points, taken from a donor given antiretroviral therapy, either interrupted or continuous. The cell subset or site label, read with the paper, signifies: naive CD4+ CD45RA+ CD45RO- T cells. The TCR originated in a pool of human donors with HIV. The rearrangement joined TRBV20-1 to TRBJ2-3; 8 junctional bases match TRBD1. The DNA reads as follows: TGCAGTGCTCCCAGACAGGGGCCAGATACGCAGTATTTT. The resulting protein is CSAPRQGPDTQYF.